These 14 T cell receptor beta chains originate from one sample sequenced in a study of T cell repertoires in cytomegalovirus infection. TCRdb called the reads again in MiXCR, with one record for every CDR3 protein. This sample has some 150,000 distinct CDR3 sequences, with 6.5% found just once. The sample taken for sequencing was PBMCs. All receptors come from a human donor in good health (CMV status not recorded). Some clones in this sample may be carry-over from other donors' samples.

This clonotype appeared many times. The rearrangement uses TRBV12-5 and TRBJ2-3, with a weak D call TRBD1 (6 bases). The V end was cut by 6 bases, the J end by 0 bases, with 10 bases between. CDR3 length: 14 residues. Germline-derived CDR1 and CDR2 are LGHNT and FRNRAP. The CDR3 DNA is TGTGCTAGTGGCACAGGGATTAGCACAGATACGCAGTATTTT. Translating it yields CASGTGISTDTQYF.

The rearrangement links TRBV11-2 to TRBJ1-6, with D hard to call. The germline V and J ends were trimmed by 0 bases and 11 bases, with 8 bases remaining between them. CDR1 and CDR2 (germline): SGHAT, FQNNGV. This CDR3 has 13 amino acids. The CDR3 spells CASSLDRKAPLHF. CDR3 nucleotide sequence: TGTGCCAGCAGCTTAGACAGAAAAGCACCCCTCCACTTT.

This clonotype was detected a few times. The V gene is TRBV27, the J gene TRBJ1-6; no definite D call. Germline loops: CDR1 MNHEY, CDR2 SMNVEV (reference sequence). CDR3 length: 12 amino acids. V gave up 4 bases and J gave up 10 bases, with 8 bases separating them. CDR3 region: CASSSGRSPLHF. The CDR3 coding sequence is TGTGCCAGCAGTTCCGGACGGTCACCCCTCCACTTT.

This clonotype was found many times. The chain uses TRBV5-1 and TRBJ1-1; 8 nucleotides agree with TRBD1. Trimming removed 3 bases from V and 1 base from J; junction bases left unmatched: 11. Germline V gives CDR1 SGHRS, CDR2 YFSETQ. This CDR3 comprises 17 residues. CDR3 amino acids: CASSSPQETGANTEAFF. CDR3 coding DNA: TGCGCCAGCAGCTCTCCTCAGGAGACAGGGGCGAACACTGAAGCTTTCTTT.

The rearrangement joins TRBV11-2 to TRBJ2-3; D perhaps matches TRBD2 (6 bases). Germline assignment: CDR1 SGHAT and CDR2 FQNNGV. There are 18 residues in the CDR3. The V gene lost 4 bases and the J gene lost 3 bases, with 23 bases spanning the gap. The CDR3 protein is CASSWGDPVRWLTDTQYF. The CDR3 region has the DNA TGTGCCAGCAGCTGGGGGGACCCGGTTCGGTGGCTTACAGATACGCAGTATTTT.

This clonotype was counted many times. The chain has TRBV28 and TRBJ1-4; 7 bases agree with TRBD1. Germline values: CDR1 MDHEN, CDR2 SYDVKM. With 8 bases clipped from V and 7 bases from J, the junction kept 10 bases outside the gene matches. The CDR3 contains 14 residues. This chain's CDR3 is CASFRGGAGEKLFF. The CDR3 nucleotides are TGTGCCAGCTTCAGAGGGGGCGCCGGTGAAAAACTGTTTTTT. The full variable domain, completed using reference TRBV28 and TRBJ1-4, is DVKVTQSSRYLVKRTGEKVFLECVQDMDHENMFWYRQDPGLGLRLIYFSYDVKMKEKGDIPEGYSVSREKKERFSLILESASTNQTSMYLCASFRGGAGEKLFFGSGTQLSVL.

A word on this clonotype: This may stem from a read error, because a much larger clone lies one nucleotide away. CDR3 protein: CASSCGQIYEQYF. The DNA for the CDR3 is TGTGCCAGCAGTTGCGGACAGATATACGAGCAGTACTTC. The chain is built from TRBV7-4 and TRBJ2-7, with a possible D match to TRBD1 (6 bases). The CDR3 runs 13 residues. Germline V gene data show CDR1 as SGHVT and CDR2 as SQSDAQ. Trimming stripped 6 bases from V and 4 bases from J, with 13 bases between.

Many counts were recorded for this clonotype. The V call is TRBV7-2, the J call TRBJ2-4; D call uncertain. CDR1 SGHTA and CDR2 FQGNSA come from the germline V gene. Trimming removed 3 bases from V and 0 bases from J, with 9 bases in between. The CDR3 has 15 residues. The CDR3 DNA follows: TGTGCCAGCAGCTTCTCGGAGATAGCCAAAAACATTCAGTACTTC. Translated, it gives CASSFSEIAKNIQYF.

The chain employs TRBV5-1 and TRBJ1-4; 7 nucleotides agree with TRBD1. CDR1 and CDR2 (germline): SGHRS, YFSETQ. The CDR3 has 15 residues. Unmatched junction bases numbered 10, after V lost 4 bases and J lost 7 bases. In DNA form, the CDR3 reads TGCGCCAGCAGCGTGGAGGGGGCAGGGGTTGAAAAACTGTTTTTT. It specifies CASSVEGAGVEKLFF.

This clonotype was seen ten or more times. J is TRBJ1-1 and V is TRBV7-2; no clear D. Germline V lookup: CDR1 SGHTA, CDR2 FQGNSA. The germline V and J ends were trimmed by 5 bases and 5 bases, with 12 bases remaining between them. CDR3 length: 13 amino acids. CDR3 in DNA: TGTGCCAGCAGCCTCCGTAGGGAGACTGAAGCTTTCTTT. This translates into CASSLRRETEAFF.

CDR3 in amino acids: CASGVRSGTGESYEQYF. In nucleotides, the CDR3 is TGTGCCAGCGGGGTGAGATCCGGGACAGGAGAATCCTACGAGCAGTACTTC. The V gene is TRBV2, the J gene TRBJ2-7; 8 bases fit TRBD1. Germline V lookup: CDR1 SNHLY, CDR2 FYNNEI. The CDR3 is made up of 17 amino acids. V lost 8 bases and J lost 1; bases outside the gene matches: 16.

This clonotype appeared many times. The V gene is TRBV7-3, the J gene TRBJ2-1; 8 bases line up with TRBD1. This CDR3 is 15 amino acids long. CDR1 and CDR2 (germline): SGHTA, FQGTGA. V shed 5 bases and J 8 bases; nucleotides not matched to a gene: 11. The CDR3 nucleotides read TGTGCCAGCAGCCCTGGGGCAGGGGGCTTCGATGAGCAGTTCTTC. It translates to CASSPGAGGFDEQFF.

This clonotype appeared a few times. The rearrangement joins TRBV5-4 to TRBJ2-3; 7 positions match TRBD2. This CDR3 is built from 14 residues. V was clipped by 0 bases and J by 5 bases; unmatched bases: 3. The germline V gene has CDR1 SGHNT and CDR2 YYREEE (reference sequence). In DNA form, the CDR3 reads TGTGCCAGCAGCTTGGGCCTAGCGGAAGATACGCAGTATTTT. Protein: CASSLGLAEDTQYF.

This clonotype has at least ten counts. The rearrangement uses TRBV7-9 and TRBJ2-3, with D perhaps TRBD2 (5 bases). Per the germline V gene, CDR1 is SEHNR and CDR2 is FQNEAQ (reference sequence). V lost 4 bases to trimming and J lost 4 bases, with 9 bases between them. This CDR3 region has 13 residues. CDR3 in amino acids: CASSSGESDTQYF. In DNA, the CDR3 is TGTGCCAGCAGCTCCGGGGAATCAGATACGCAGTATTTT.